Listed here are 11 T cell receptor beta chains from one sample, sequenced in a study of prognosis after radiotherapy for stage I lung cancer. Genomic DNA served as the source from which two-round multiplex PCR generated TCR beta CDR3 amplicons. First-round PCR used primers specific to each TRBV and TRBJ gene. TCRdb reanalysed the multiplex PCR reads using MiXCR and keeps one entry per CDR3 protein. The data show about 18,000 distinct CDR3 sequences, with about 18% seen just once and around 41% held by the top ten. The input for sequencing was PBMCs, taken before or after stereotactic body radiation therapy (not recorded which). The source is a donor over 45 with non-small cell lung cancer.

This clonotype was seen ten or more times. The chain uses TRBV2 and TRBJ1-3; a weak D match, TRBD1 (6 bases). Germline assignment: CDR1 SNHLY and CDR2 FYNNEI. The CDR3 totals 15 residues. Trimming pared 4 bases from V and 4 bases from J, leaving 14 bases between. This chain's CDR3 is CASSGRQERGNTIYF. The CDR3 DNA sequence: TGTGCCAGCAGTGGCCGACAGGAACGGGGAAACACCATATATTTT. Supplemented by reference TRBV2 and TRBJ1-3, the full variable domain reads EPEVTQTPSHQVTQMGQEVILRCVPISNHLYFYWYRQILGQKVEFLVSFYNNEISEKSEIFDDQFSVERPDGSNFTLKIRSTKLEDSAMYFCASSGRQERGNTIYFGEGSWLTVV.

This clonotype occurred many times. DNA of the CDR3: TGTGCCAGCAGTTACGCAGCGACAGGGATGAACTATGGCTACACCTTC. Translating gives CASSYAATGMNYGYTF. The chain links TRBV6-5 to TRBJ1-2, with 7 bases that match TRBD1. The junction had 8 bases not matched to a gene; V was cut back by 2 bases and J by 2 bases. The germline gives CDR1 MNHEY, CDR2 SVGAGI. CDR3 size: 16 residues.

This clonotype has a count of ten or more. The V call is TRBV15, the J call TRBJ2-2; D is ambiguous. The CDR3 is 12 residues long. Trimming left V 4 bases short and J 6 bases short, with 6 bases between. CDR1 and CDR2 from the germline V gene are LNHNV and YYDKDF (reference sequence). CDR3 region: CATSTVSGELFF. CDR3 coding DNA: TGTGCCACCAGCACGGTGTCCGGGGAGCTGTTTTTT.

The rearrangement links TRBV7-2 to TRBJ1-5; no definite D call. The germline gives CDR1 SGHTA, CDR2 FQGNSA. Trimming left V 4 bases short and J 5 bases short, with 9 bases between. The CDR3 totals 13 residues. CDR3 bases: TGTGCCAGCAGCTCACAAACTGATCAGCCCCAGCATTTT. Its protein product is CASSSQTDQPQHF. Looking up the rest from reference TRBV7-2 and TRBJ1-5 gives the full variable domain: GAGVSQSPSNKVTEKGKDVELRCDPISGHTALYWYRQSLGQGLEFLIYFQGNSAPDKSGLPSDRFSAERTGGSVSTLTIQRTQQEDSAVYLCASSSQTDQPQHFGDGTRLSIL.

By sample share, this clonotype is medium-sized. J is TRBJ2-3 and V is TRBV10-3; D not certain. V was trimmed by 0 bases and J by 6 bases, leaving 19 bases between them. Germline loops: CDR1 ENHRY, CDR2 SYGVKD. The CDR3 covers 17 residues. The CDR3 region is CAISESNVLKAADTQYF. The CDR3 DNA sequence: TGTGCCATCAGTGAGTCGAATGTGTTAAAGGCCGCCGATACGCAGTATTTT.

This clonotype was seen ten or more times. J is TRBJ2-3 and V is TRBV7-2, with TRBD2 matching 7 bases. Germline trimming cut 6 bases from V and 6 bases from J; bases unmatched to any gene: 6. The V gene's germline CDR1 is SGHTA and CDR2 FQGNSA. This CDR3 spans 13 amino acids. The CDR3 DNA is TGTGCCAGCAGAGCGGGATTTTATGATACGCAGTATTTT. Amino acids: CASRAGFYDTQYF.

The table lists this clonotype with many counts. The chain is built from TRBV20-1 and TRBJ2-1; 7 bases are shared with TRBD2. V lost 3 bases to trimming and J lost 2 bases; unmatched junction nucleotides: 4. The germline gives CDR1 DFQATT, CDR2 SNEGSKA (reference sequence). This CDR3 spans 14 amino acids. DNA for the CDR3: TGCAGTGCTAGCAGAGCGGGGCCCTACAATGAGCAGTTCTTC. Protein sequence: CSASRAGPYNEQFF.

This clonotype has a handful of counts. A much larger clone lies one base from this, so it may be a read error. The chain carries TRBV6-1 and TRBJ1-3; D perhaps matches TRBD1 (5 bases). The V gene's germline CDR1 is MNHNS and CDR2 SASEGT. The CDR3 is 14 amino acids. The chain's CDR3 is CASSVSGAGNTVYF. The CDR3 DNA is TGTGCCAGCAGTGTCTCCGGGGCTGGAAACACCGTATATTTT.

This clonotype was recorded only once. Because the CDR3's place on the DNA is in doubt, the DNA is left out and the CDR3 is given as listed by TCRdb. The gene calls are TRBV9 and TRBJ2-2; the DNA was not used to check the table's D call, TRBD2. Both ends counted, the CDR3 spans 17 residues. Germline V gives CDR1 SGDLS, CDR2 YYNGEE. The CDR3 loop is CASSVDSDSGGTGSCFF.

This clonotype was counted many times. This sequence joins TRBV6-4 and TRBJ2-7; D gene unclear. The CDR3 contains 13 residues. Germline loops: CDR1 MRHNA, CDR2 SNTAGT. Trimming cost V 3 bases and J 4 bases, with 10 bases left between them. CDR3 DNA: TGTGCCAGCAGTGAATGGCGCGATTACGAGCAGTACGTC. This encodes CASSEWRDYEQYV.

This clonotype is medium-sized by share. The chain links TRBV13 to TRBJ1-2; 7 bases map to TRBD1. V trimming: 5 bases; J trimming: 5 bases; junction bases outside the gene matches: 8. Germline V gene sequence: CDR1 PRHDT, CDR2 FYEKMQ (reference sequence). The CDR3 is 14 amino acids. CDR3 in amino acids: CASSPRTGGYGYTF. In DNA, the CDR3 is TGTGCCAGCAGCCCCAGGACAGGTGGATATGGCTACACCTTC.